The clone carrying this T cell receptor beta chain was seen a handful of times. Its specificity is not known. This sample stems from a study of molecular identifiers for immune sequencing clone quantification. General study results and limits: In naive cells, under 1% of molecules belonged to clones above 20 RNA copies, against over 99% in effector cells.

Each CDR3 protein is one row after TCRdb ran MiXCR on the PCR reads. The data contain 490,000 or so distinct CDR3 sequences, around 23% of them singletons. Germline values: CDR1 MNHEY, CDR2 SVGAGI. With V trimmed by 6 bases and J by 2 bases, 7 bases remained unmatched. CDR3 length: 15 amino acids. This rearrangement joins TRBV6-5 to TRBJ2-1, with 7 bases lining up with TRBD2. Sequencing was performed on naive CD8+ T cells from blood, with Jurkat cell RNA spiked in. Subset defined: FACS-sorted CD8+CD4-CCR7+CD45RA+ naive T cells. The receptor comes from a human donor in good health. Some libraries in this study had Jurkat cell RNA spiked in. This CDR3 reads CASSQRGYPYNEQFF. The CDR3 nucleotides are TGTGCCAGCAGCCAGCGGGGTTATCCCTACAATGAGCAGTTCTTC.